This T cell receptor (beta chain) is drawn from a study of blood T cell repertoires in COVID-19 (TCRdb year 2020). As for the study more broadly: Samples from collaborators originated in the United States, Italy and Spain and spanned both the acute and convalescent phases of COVID-19. The prospective study material was composed of cDNA or gDNA derived from T cells, B-cell-depleted T cells, or PBMCs. Subjects who had been exposed to COVID-19, were actively infected with it, or had recovered from it provided the deeply sampled blood TCRbeta repertoires that made up the dataset. The repertoires were made available in a free public database intended to serve as a resource for research on the immune response to SARS-CoV-2. Samples were obtained from the ongoing ImmuneRACE study (first 160 participants) and from over 1,000 subjects provided by 6 global collaborators. Nearly every sample came with metadata listing a de-identified subject ID, COVID-19 status, age in years and sex. Where HLA class I and class II types were available, the types were taken from metadata supplied by the sample provider, not from assay-based typing. General study outcomes and caveats: How much clinical and demographic metadata was included differed by source and by participant, and the metadata was provided uncurated.

In Seattle, one collaborating source enrolled patients while the infection was active and tracked those patients longitudinally over the course of disease. Each collaborating institution followed its own protocols to collect whole blood in K2EDTA tubes. For TCRbeta analysis, collaborator samples were shipped as frozen whole blood, as isolated PBMCs, or as DNA extracted from either sample type. From the germline V gene, CDR1 is SNHLY and CDR2 is FYNNEI. A distance of 10 bases separates the germline ends of V and J, which lose 4 bases and 2 bases respectively. Inclusive of the bounding cysteine and phenylalanine, the CDR3 is 14 residues long. This entry keeps only the CDR3 DNA: 42 bases, framed from base 1. TCRbeta CDR3 regions were amplified from genomic DNA by means of the immunoSEQ Assay, a bias-controlled multiplex PCR. The authors processed their data as follows. The number of nucleated cells in each sample was estimated from the amplification of reference gene primers within the assay. Sequence reads were collapsed and filtered to measure the absolute abundance of every unique TCRbeta CDR3 rearrangement. For each sample, productive Simpson clonality was calculated as the square root of Simpson's diversity index across productive rearrangements. TCRdb provides this immuneACCESS table in a form limited to in-frame rearrangements. Some clones are lacking; in checked studies, under half of them reflect an unresolved V gene, and why the rest are absent is not known. That table furnishes V, J and clone size, whereas the DNA furnished D and trimming. This sample has under 250,000 clones in its table, and about 82% of those were observed once. The ten largest clones capture approximately 6.2% of the sample.

Concerning this clone itself: It lacks a known antigen. Base qualities are not provided; no much larger clone lies one nucleotide away.

The sequence joins TRBV2 to TRBJ2-3, with a weak D call of TRBD2 (5 bases match). The material sequenced was peripheral blood. The TCR comes from a woman of 80 years or more with COVID-19, enrolled during active disease. The DNA reads as follows: TGTGCCAGCAGTGTCTCGACTAACACAGATACGCAGTATTTT. Translated, this gives CASSVSTNTDTQYF.